Detailed here is one T cell receptor (beta chain). With V trimmed by 2 bases and J by 0 bases, 11 bases remained unmatched. This CDR3 comprises 19 residues. The germline gives CDR1 SEHNR, CDR2 FQNEAQ (reference sequence). Authors' analysis steps: By means of reference gene primer amplification, nucleated cell counts were estimated. Repertoires were generated with immunoSEQ multiplex PCR, while TCRdb's copy carries only in-frame clones and drops some. D and trimming come from the DNA, and the V and J calls and clone size come from that table. Here the sample spans under 350,000 clones, 80% to 90% being singletons. The data originate from a study of blood T cell repertoires in COVID-19. Overall study context: Collection of acute and convalescent COVID-19 samples took place in the United States, Italy and Spain. PBMCs, B-cell-depleted T cells, or T cells provided the cDNA or gDNA that made up the material.

The sequence derives from a woman in her sixties or seventies with acute or convalescent COVID-19. Sequenced sample: peripheral blood. The chain is built from TRBV7-9 and TRBJ2-1; 9 nucleotides align to TRBD2. The CDR3 nucleotides read TGTGCCAGCAGCTTACGTCGAGCGGGGGGCATTAGCTCCTACAATGAGCAGTTCTTC. It yields the protein CASSLRRAGGISSYNEQFF. The whole variable domain, remainder taken from reference TRBV7-9 and TRBJ2-1, is DTGVSQNPRHKITKRGQNVTFRCDPISEHNRLYWYRQTLGQGPEFLTYFQNEAQLEKSRLLSDRFSAERPKGSFSTLEIQRTEQGDSAMYLCASSLRRAGGISSYNEQFFGPGTRLTVL.